The rows below give T cell receptor beta chains drawn from one sample of a study of T-cell memory formation after mild COVID-19. TCRdb re-derived calls from the 5' RACE reads in MiXCR, one entry per CDR3 protein. The sample carries approximately 240,000 distinct CDR3 sequences, roughly 15% recorded once. The sequenced material came from PBMCs or a T cell subset sorted from them (not recorded which). These TCRs come from a man in his late teens or twenties who had mild COVID-19 (a few samples of this study predate the infection). Cell type and time point are not known. Each CDR3 is given with its conserved first and last residue. D genes are given only for firm matches. Some rows have no size entry. The others give once, few or many, or a class for an expanded clone.

clone size: few
J gene: TRBJ1-6
V gene: TRBV18
D gene: .
CDR3 DNA: TGTGCCAGCTCACCCGTCCCGACGGCGTCCTCTCCCCTCCACTTT
CDR3 protein: CASSPVPTASSPLHF

clone size: few
J gene: TRBJ2-2
V gene: TRBV4-3
D gene: .
CDR3 DNA: TGCGCCAGCAGCCAAGAGCCTAGTCTAGCTTTCGGGGAGCTGTTTTTT
CDR3 protein: CASSQEPSLAFGELFF

clone size: few
J gene: TRBJ2-5
V gene: TRBV20-1
D gene: .
CDR3 DNA: TGCAGTGCTGCCGTATCGGGCTGGGAGACCCAGTACTTC
CDR3 protein: CSAAVSGWETQYF

clone size: few
J gene: TRBJ2-2
V gene: TRBV14
D gene: .
CDR3 DNA: TGTGCCAGCAGCCGATGGGAGGTCACCGGGGAGCTGTTTTTT
CDR3 protein: CASSRWEVTGELFF

clone size: few
J gene: TRBJ1-4
V gene: TRBV3-1
D gene: .
CDR3 DNA: TGTGCCAGCAGCGAAGAGGGGAGACTGTTTTTT
CDR3 protein: CASSEEGRLFF

clone size: few
J gene: TRBJ2-1
V gene: TRBV5-5
D gene: .
CDR3 DNA: TGTGCCAGCAGCGTACGTCATAGGGACTACAATGAGCAGTTCTTC
CDR3 protein: CASSVRHRDYNEQFF

clone size: .
J gene: TRBJ2-1
V gene: TRBV5-4
D gene: TRBD2
CDR3 DNA: TGTGCCAGCAGCGACGCTAGCGGGGATTACAATGAGCAGTTCTTC
CDR3 protein: CASSDASGDYNEQFF

clone size: .
J gene: TRBJ2-3
V gene: TRBV7-2
D gene: TRBD2
CDR3 DNA: TGTGCCAGCAGCCGGACTAGCGGGGGGGCCACAGATACGCAGTATTTT
CDR3 protein: CASSRTSGGATDTQYF

clone size: .
J gene: TRBJ2-3
V gene: TRBV5-1
D gene: .
CDR3 DNA: TGCGCCAGCAGCTTGGACGGGACGGGAGATACGCAGTATTTT
CDR3 protein: CASSLDGTGDTQYF

clone size: few
J gene: TRBJ2-7
V gene: TRBV9
D gene: TRBD1
CDR3 DNA: TGTGCCAGCAGCGTGAGGAGGGGACAGGGGTTGTCCGAGCAGTACTTC
CDR3 protein: CASSVRRGQGLSEQYF

clone size: .
J gene: TRBJ2-2
V gene: TRBV5-1
D gene: TRBD2
CDR3 DNA: TGCGCCAGCCAACCCCCGGGACTAGCTTCGACCACCGGGGAGCTGTTTTTT
CDR3 protein: CASQPPGLASTTGELFF

clone size: many
J gene: TRBJ1-1
V gene: TRBV7-2
D gene: .
CDR3 DNA: TGTGCCAGCAGCCCCAGGTTCCTGAACACTGAAGCTTTCTTT
CDR3 protein: CASSPRFLNTEAFF

clone size: .
J gene: TRBJ1-1
V gene: TRBV11-1
D gene: .
CDR3 DNA: TGTGCCAGCAGCTTAGATTACGGGAACACTGAAGCTTTCTTT
CDR3 protein: CASSLDYGNTEAFF

clone size: .
J gene: TRBJ2-3
V gene: TRBV6-5
D gene: .
CDR3 DNA: TGTGCCAGCAGTCGAATCGGGGCGGATACGCAGTATTTT
CDR3 protein: CASSRIGADTQYF

clone size: .
J gene: TRBJ1-2
V gene: TRBV2
D gene: TRBD1
CDR3 DNA: TGTGCCAGCCGAACCATGACAGGGACTGGCTACACCTTC
CDR3 protein: CASRTMTGTGYTF

clone size: few
J gene: TRBJ2-1
V gene: TRBV7-9
D gene: TRBD2
CDR3 DNA: TGTGCCAGCAGCCTAACCGGGACTAGGGGTCATGAGCAGTTCTTC
CDR3 protein: CASSLTGTRGHEQFF

clone size: .
J gene: TRBJ2-3
V gene: TRBV6-1
D gene: .
CDR3 DNA: TGTGCCAGCAGACTCGGGAACACAGATACGCAGTATTTT
CDR3 protein: CASRLGNTDTQYF

clone size: many
J gene: TRBJ2-1
V gene: TRBV7-3
D gene: TRBD1
CDR3 DNA: TGTGCCAGCAGCTCGCACAGGGGAAATGAGCAGTTCTTC
CDR3 protein: CASSSHRGNEQFF

clone size: few
J gene: TRBJ1-2
V gene: TRBV7-2
D gene: .
CDR3 DNA: TGTGCCAGCAGCCGAGGAGTGACAGCCCTCCTGAGCTACACCTTC
CDR3 protein: CASSRGVTALLSYTF

clone size: .
J gene: TRBJ1-1
V gene: TRBV7-8
D gene: .
CDR3 DNA: TGTGCCAGCAGCTTATTACTCGGGGGAAGAACTGAAGCTTTCTTT
CDR3 protein: CASSLLLGGRTEAFF

clone size: .
J gene: TRBJ2-1
V gene: TRBV29-1
D gene: TRBD1
CDR3 DNA: TGCAGCGTGCGACAGGGACGGAATGAGCAGTTCTTC
CDR3 protein: CSVRQGRNEQFF

clone size: few
J gene: TRBJ2-2
V gene: TRBV12-3/TRBV12-4
D gene: TRBD2
CDR3 DNA: TGTGCCAGCAGGAAGCGGGGGCGCCTGAGATCGAACACCGGGGAGCTGTTTTTT
CDR3 protein: CASRKRGRLRSNTGELFF